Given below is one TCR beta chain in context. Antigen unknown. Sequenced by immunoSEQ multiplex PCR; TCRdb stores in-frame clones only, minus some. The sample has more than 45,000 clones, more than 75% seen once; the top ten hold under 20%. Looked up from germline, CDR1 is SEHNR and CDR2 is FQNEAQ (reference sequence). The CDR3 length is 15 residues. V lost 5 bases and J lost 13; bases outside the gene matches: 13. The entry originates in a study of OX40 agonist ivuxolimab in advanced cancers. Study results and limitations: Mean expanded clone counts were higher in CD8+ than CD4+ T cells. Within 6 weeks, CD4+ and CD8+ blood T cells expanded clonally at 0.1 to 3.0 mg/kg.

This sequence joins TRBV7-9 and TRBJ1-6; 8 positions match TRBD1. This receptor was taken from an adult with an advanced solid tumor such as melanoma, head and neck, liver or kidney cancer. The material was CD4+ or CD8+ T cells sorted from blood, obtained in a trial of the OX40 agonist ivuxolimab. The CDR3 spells CASSQGRDRGDPLHF. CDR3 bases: TGTGCCAGCAGCCAAGGACGTGACAGGGGAGACCCCCTCCACTTT.